The following is a T cell receptor beta chain sequence with its context. The table came from immunoSEQ multiplex PCR; TCRdb's copy has only in-frame clones and leaves some out. This sample yields around 300,000 clones, of which around 88% are seen a single time; about 12% belongs to the top ten. The sample comes from a study of blood T cell repertoires in COVID-19. Study information: Sites across the United States, Italy and Spain contributed samples from acute and convalescent COVID-19.

The CDR3 extends over 14 amino acids. Germline lookup yields CDR1 MDHEN and CDR2 SYDVKM. After removal of 5 bases from V and 8 bases from J, the junction contained 7 bases not matched to a gene. Input material: peripheral blood. This sequence joins TRBV28 and TRBJ2-1; TRBD1 aligns across 9 bases. This TCR derives from a woman between 70 and 85 years old with COVID-19, enrolled during active disease. DNA of the CDR3: TGTGCCAGCAGTCTCTTGGACAGGGGCGATGAGCAGTTCTTC. Translation gives CASSLLDRGDEQFF.